The 14 T cell receptor beta chains below were found in one sample sequenced in a study of blood T cell repertoires in COVID-19. Here immunoSEQ multiplex PCR was the method, and the copy in TCRdb shows in-frame clones only, minus some. There are 150,000 to 200,000 clones in the sample; 88% occur only once, and approximately 4% lies in the top ten. The source material was peripheral blood. The receptors originated from a human donor in a cohort sampled during active COVID-19.

This chain joins TRBV3-1 (or the pseudogene TRBV3-2) and TRBJ1-1, with D hard to call. This CDR3 has 14 amino acids. Looked up from germline, CDR1 is LGHDT and CDR2 is YNNKEL (reference sequence). V was pared by 5 bases and J by 1 base, with 11 bases between. DNA of the CDR3: TGTGCCAGCAGCAGCGACGGGGAGAACACTGAAGCTTTCTTT. Its protein is CASSSDGENTEAFF.

This clone has a single count. The rearrangement joins TRBV19 to TRBJ2-5; TRBD2 aligns across 10 bases. The CDR3 is 15 amino acids. J was trimmed by 5 bases and V by 4 bases; bases with no gene match: 7. Germline V gives CDR1 LNHDA, CDR2 SQIVND (reference sequence). The CDR3 region has the DNA TGTGCCAGTAGTAATAGCGGGGGGTTAGCGGAGACCCAGTACTTC. Translation: CASSNSGGLAETQYF.

The chain uses TRBV2 and TRBJ2-1; 7 bases fit TRBD1. Trimming removed 3 bases from V and 3 bases from J; junction bases left unmatched: 5. The CDR3 length is 15 residues. Per the germline V gene, CDR1 is SNHLY and CDR2 is FYNNEI. The CDR3 is CASSDFRGSYNEQFF. DNA of the CDR3: TGTGCCAGCAGTGATTTCAGGGGGAGCTACAATGAGCAGTTCTTC.

The gene calls are TRBV15 and TRBJ2-1, with D possibly matching TRBD2 (5 bases). From germline, CDR1 is LNHNV and CDR2 YYDKDF (reference sequence). Between the trimmed V and J ends, which lost 5 bases and 5 bases, there was a span of 10 bases. This CDR3 region has 13 residues. The DNA of the CDR3 is TGTGCCACCAGCGGGAGCTTCCACAATGAGCAGTTCTTC. Protein: CATSGSFHNEQFF.

The chain uses TRBV10-1 and TRBJ2-3; 11 positions agree with TRBD2. This CDR3 spans 16 amino acids. Trimming at V came to 2 bases and at J to 0 bases, leaving 1 base not matched to a gene. Per the germline V gene, CDR1 is WNHNN and CDR2 is SYGVQD (reference sequence). The CDR3 bases are TGCGCCAGCAGTGAGCTAGCGGGGGGAAGCACAGATACGCAGTATTTT. It specifies CASSELAGGSTDTQYF.

The gene calls are TRBV11-2 and TRBJ2-7; the D gene is possibly TRBD2 (6 bases). The CDR3 is 15 amino acids. Trimming removed 1 base from V and 3 bases from J, with 13 bases in between. Germline lookup yields CDR1 SGHAT and CDR2 FQNNGV. CDR3: CASSLAGGTFYEQYF. The CDR3 DNA sequence: TGTGCCAGCAGCTTAGCCGGAGGGACTTTCTACGAGCAGTACTTC.

The CDR3 protein is CASSQIQGYEQYF. For the CDR3, the DNA is TGCGCCAGCAGCCAGATACAGGGATACGAGCAGTACTTC. The chain has TRBV4-1 and TRBJ2-7; D may be TRBD1 (6 bases). CDR1 is MGHRA, CDR2 YSYEKL, per germline. The CDR3 sequence is 13 residues long. Deletions cut 3 bases from V and 4 bases from J, with 10 bases between.

This chain uses TRBV14 with TRBJ2-5, with D maybe TRBD1 (5 bases). V gave up 4 bases and J gave up 5 bases, with 11 bases separating them. Germline V gene sequence: CDR1 SGHDN, CDR2 FVKESK. The CDR3 extends over 13 amino acids. CDR3: CASSRPGMETQYF. CDR3 nucleotide sequence: TGTGCCAGCAGCCGGCCAGGGATGGAGACCCAGTACTTC.

The rearrangement uses TRBV2 and TRBJ2-1; D gene unclear. This CDR3 spans 14 amino acids. The V end was cut by 5 bases, the J end by 0 bases, with 8 bases between. Germline lookup yields CDR1 SNHLY and CDR2 FYNNEI. The CDR3 DNA is TGTGCCAGCAGTCAGGATCCCTCCTACAATGAGCAGTTCTTC. This translates into CASSQDPSYNEQFF.

V usage is TRBV9 and J usage is TRBJ2-1, with TRBD1 identical over 8 bases. V lost 0 bases to trimming and J lost 9 bases; unmatched junction nucleotides: 5. CDR1 is SGDLS, CDR2 YYNGEE, per germline. The CDR3 covers 14 residues. Here the CDR3 reads CASSVGQGASEQFF. Written as DNA, the CDR3 is TGTGCCAGCAGCGTAGGGCAGGGGGCGAGTGAGCAGTTCTTC.

This chain joins TRBV5-4 and TRBJ1-2; TRBD1 might be the D (6 bases). The CDR3 length is 15 residues. Germline CDR1 and CDR2: SGHNT and YYREEE (reference sequence). Trimming cost V 4 bases and J 4 bases, with 17 bases left between them. As DNA, the CDR3 is TGTGCCAGCAGCGAATTCCAGGGGTTCGGCTATGGCTACACCTTC. This sequence encodes CASSEFQGFGYGYTF.

This clone has just a few counts. The gene calls are TRBV6-6 and TRBJ1-6, with 9 bases that match TRBD1. Germline trimming cut 2 bases from V and 9 bases from J; bases unmatched to any gene: 5. The CDR3 consists of 15 residues. From germline, CDR1 is MNHNY and CDR2 SVGAGI (reference sequence). The CDR3 loop is CASSYPRDRASPLHF. For the CDR3, the DNA is TGTGCCAGCAGTTACCCTCGGGACAGGGCTTCACCCCTCCACTTT.

The chain recombines TRBV3-1 (or the pseudogene TRBV3-2) with TRBJ1-6; the D is unclear. Trimming stripped 0 bases from V and 5 bases from J, with 8 bases between. The CDR3 sequence is 15 residues long. Germline CDR1 and CDR2: LGHDT and YNNKEL (reference sequence). The CDR3 sequence is CASSQEATNNSPLHF. CDR3 DNA sequence: TGTGCCAGCAGCCAAGAGGCAACTAATAATTCACCCCTCCACTTT.

The chain combines TRBV7-2 with TRBJ2-1; TRBD2 matches at 13 bases. The CDR3 length is 13 residues. Unmatched junction bases numbered 6, after V lost 5 bases and J lost 14 bases. Germline CDR1 SGHTA, CDR2 FQGNSA. The CDR3 region has the DNA TGTGCCAGCAGCCCTGGACTAGCGGGAGTGGAGTTCTTC. Protein sequence: CASSPGLAGVEFF.